The 17 T cell receptor beta chains presented below share a single source sample, sequenced in a study of T cell changes during pregnancy in multiple sclerosis. The method was immunoSEQ multiplex PCR; TCRdb's version includes in-frame clones alone and lacks a portion of them. The sample comprises about 40,000 clones, around 91% of which are singletons, and about 0.8% rests with the top ten. The sequenced sample was CD4+ T cells from peripheral blood mononuclear cells, obtained before pregnancy. Receptor source: a female donor with multiple sclerosis, enrolled in a pregnancy study.

The chain is built from TRBV28 and TRBJ1-1; TRBD1 matches 9 bases. After removal of 3 bases from V and 1 base from J, the junction contained 21 bases not matched to a gene. The CDR3 runs 21 residues. Per germline, CDR1 MDHEN and CDR2 SYDVKM. CDR3 sequence reads: CASSFLPGQGKIERGNTEAFF. Written as DNA, the CDR3 is TGTGCCAGCAGTTTCCTCCCGGGACAGGGAAAAATCGAACGCGGGAACACTGAAGCTTTCTTT. Supplemented by reference TRBV28 and TRBJ1-1, the full variable domain reads DVKVTQSSRYLVKRTGEKVFLECVQDMDHENMFWYRQDPGLGLRLIYFSYDVKMKEKGDIPEGYSVSREKKERFSLILESASTNQTSMYLCASSFLPGQGKIERGNTEAFFGQGTRLTVV.

This chain connects TRBV20-1 to TRBJ2-3; 8 bases match TRBD1. Looked up from germline, CDR1 is DFQATT and CDR2 is SNEGSKA (reference sequence). The CDR3 is 11 amino acids. The CDR3 DNA reads as TGCAGCGTACAGGGGGCAGATACGCAGTATTTT. This translates into CSVQGADTQYF.

This clone appeared a single time. This chain connects TRBV19 to TRBJ1-5, with 7 bases fitting TRBD1. V was clipped by 5 bases and J by 4 bases; unmatched bases: 8. Germline V gives CDR1 LNHDA, CDR2 SQIVND (reference sequence). The CDR3 length is 15 residues. The DNA for the CDR3 is TGTGCCAGTAGTTTACAGGGGCAGTGGAATCAGCCCCAGCATTTT. This translates into CASSLQGQWNQPQHF.

V is TRBV4-2 and J is TRBJ2-7, with TRBD2 identical over 15 bases. There are 16 residues in the CDR3. Germline V gene data show CDR1 as LGHNA and CDR2 as YNFKEQ. The ends lost 3 bases at V and 4 bases at J; junction bases unmatched: 4. The CDR3 DNA reads TGTGCCAGCAGCCAGGGCGGGACTAGCGGGAGGTACGAGCAGTACTTC. Translated: CASSQGGTSGRYEQYF.

This clone was observed once. Germline is not matched at one junction end, which may reflect a read error. The chain links TRBV7-7 to TRBJ2-3, with 7 bases lining up with TRBD2. The CDR3 has 15 amino acids. The germline gives CDR1 SSHAT, CDR2 FNYEAQ (reference sequence). The CDR3 coding sequence is TGTGCTAGCAGCTTAGAGACTAGCCCCACAGATACGCAGTATTTT. It specifies CASSLETSPTDTQYF.

This clone was seen more than once but under ten times. This chain uses TRBV10-3 with TRBJ1-1; 7 bases match TRBD1. This CDR3 region has 14 residues. V gave up 6 bases and J gave up 1 base; unmatched junction bases: 5. Looked up from germline, CDR1 is ENHRY and CDR2 is SYGVKD. The CDR3 nucleotides are TGTGCCATCAGCCTGGGACAGACGAACACTGAAGCTTTCTTT. As protein: CAISLGQTNTEAFF.

V usage is TRBV7-8 and J usage is TRBJ2-5; 9 bases match TRBD1. V shed 5 bases, J shed 5 bases, and the junction held 9 bases outside the gene matches. In germline, CDR1 is SGHVS, CDR2 FQNEAQ. The CDR3 totals 15 residues. DNA for the CDR3: TGTGCCAGCAGCCCGTCCGGGACAGGGAGGGAGACCCAGTACTTC. Amino acids: CASSPSGTGRETQYF.

The chain carries TRBV15 and TRBJ1-5; D is ambiguous. This CDR3 has 15 residues. From germline, CDR1 is LNHNV and CDR2 YYDKDF (reference sequence). V was clipped by 3 bases and J by 0 bases, with 9 bases between them. This CDR3 is CATSRTGDSNQPQHF. DNA of the CDR3: TGTGCCACCAGCAGGACCGGAGATAGCAATCAGCCCCAGCATTTT.

The V and J genes are TRBV10-3 and TRBJ1-1, with TRBD1 identical over 8 bases. CDR3 length: 13 amino acids. The ends lost 7 bases at V and 8 bases at J; junction bases unmatched: 9. CDR1 and CDR2 from the germline V gene are ENHRY and SYGVKD. The CDR3 DNA reads as TGTGCCATCAAATACGGAAGGGACAGGGAAGCTTTCTTT. This sequence encodes CAIKYGRDREAFF.

This clone occurred once. The chain uses TRBV11-2 and TRBJ2-1; 13 nucleotides align to TRBD2. The CDR3 totals 16 residues. Looked up from germline, CDR1 is SGHAT and CDR2 is FQNNGV. Trimming at V came to 3 bases and at J to 7 bases, leaving 6 bases not matched to a gene. The CDR3 nucleotides read TGTGCCAGCAGCTTCGGGACTAGCGGGATTCGGAATGAGCAGTTCTTC. Amino acids: CASSFGTSGIRNEQFF.

The chain joins TRBV6-4 to TRBJ2-6, with D possibly being TRBD1 (6 bases). Germline V gene sequence: CDR1 MRHNA, CDR2 SNTAGT. Trimming removed 6 bases from V and 0 bases from J, with 12 bases in between. The CDR3 totals 16 residues. Here the CDR3 reads CASSQGQLSGANVLTF. DNA of the CDR3: TGTGCCAGCAGCCAAGGACAGCTCTCTGGGGCCAACGTCCTGACTTTC.

V gene TRBV2 combines with J gene TRBJ2-3; D is perhaps TRBD2 (6 bases). Trimming stripped 6 bases from V and 0 bases from J, with 10 bases between. Germline V gives CDR1 SNHLY, CDR2 FYNNEI. The CDR3 has 14 residues. The CDR3 loop is CASRRSGSTDTQYF. The DNA of the CDR3 is TGTGCCAGCAGGAGAAGCGGGAGCACAGATACGCAGTATTTT.

This sequence joins TRBV27 and TRBJ2-7; TRBD2 matches 8 bases. Trimming at V came to 8 bases and at J to 2 bases, leaving 20 bases not matched to a gene. The CDR3 is made up of 18 amino acids. Germline V gene data show CDR1 as MNHEY and CDR2 as SMNVEV (reference sequence). CDR3 sequence reads: CASGFPGREGLEPYEQYF. The CDR3 nucleotides are TGTGCCAGCGGCTTTCCCGGGAGGGAGGGCCTGGAACCCTACGAGCAGTACTTC.

The chain couples TRBV5-1 to TRBJ2-2; D is unresolved. Between the trimmed V and J ends, which lost 2 bases and 5 bases, there was a span of 10 bases. Germline loops: CDR1 SGHRS, CDR2 YFSETQ. The CDR3 length is 14 residues. In DNA form, the CDR3 reads TGCGCCAGCAGCTTATCGGGTGAGACCGGGGAGCTGTTTTTT. It translates to CASSLSGETGELFF. The full variable domain, with the rest looked up from reference TRBV5-1 and TRBJ2-2, is KAGVTQTPRYLIKTRGQQVTLSCSPISGHRSVSWYQQTPGQGLQFLFEYFSETQRNKGNFPGRFSGRQFSNSRSEMNVSTLELGDSALYLCASSLSGETGELFFGEGSRLTVL.

The V and J genes are TRBV5-1 and TRBJ2-7, with TRBD1 matching 8 bases. The J segment lost 4 bases and the V segment lost 4 bases, leaving 13 bases of the junction unmatched. CDR1 and CDR2 (germline): SGHRS, YFSETQ. The CDR3 length is 16 residues. The CDR3 protein is CASSPAKDRGGYEQYF. CDR3 sequence (DNA): TGCGCCAGCAGCCCCGCGAAAGACAGGGGTGGGTACGAGCAGTACTTC.

As for this clone: Other DNA sequences in this specimen translate into the identical CDR3. The genes are TRBV6-5 and TRBJ2-5; the D gene is possibly TRBD1 (6 bases). From germline, CDR1 is MNHEY and CDR2 SVGAGI. This CDR3 has 14 residues. Trimming removed 0 bases at V and 2 bases at J, with 7 bases between. CDR3 protein: CASSYSDSQETQYF. The CDR3 bases are TGTGCCAGCAGTTACTCGGACAGTCAAGAGACCCAGTACTTC.

Worth noting for this clone: Other DNA sequences in the same sample also yield this CDR3. The V gene is TRBV5-4, the J gene TRBJ2-3; 9 positions agree with TRBD1. The ends lost 2 bases at V and 3 bases at J; junction bases unmatched: 7. Germline V gene data show CDR1 as SGHNT and CDR2 as YYREEE (reference sequence). The CDR3 has 16 amino acids. Here the CDR3 reads CASSFPGQGVTDTQYF. In DNA form, the CDR3 reads TGTGCCAGCAGCTTCCCGGGACAGGGAGTAACAGATACGCAGTATTTT.